This T cell receptor beta chain was sequenced during a study of blood T cell repertoires in COVID-19. Study-wide context: Spain, Italy and the United States supplied samples that represented acute and convalescent COVID-19. T cells, B-cell-depleted T cells, or PBMCs supplied cDNA or gDNA.

As processed by the authors: Nucleated cell number was recorded as an estimate derived from reference gene primer amplification. Sequencing used immunoSEQ multiplex PCR; TCRdb keeps in-frame clones, though not all of them. The V and J calls and clone size come from that table; D and trimming were worked out from the DNA. Of fewer than 40,000 clones listed, 75% to 85% are singletons. The length of the CDR3 is 16 residues. CDR1 and CDR2 (germline): KGHSH, LQKENI. Trimming removed 3 bases from V and 2 bases from J; junction bases left unmatched: 6. The chain joins TRBV18 to TRBJ2-3; 9 bases fit TRBD2. This clonotype originated in a man at least 80 years old with active COVID-19. Sequencing used peripheral blood. CDR3 bases: TGTGCCAGCTCACCTGGTACTAGCGGGCACACAGATACGCAGTATTTT. This translates into CASSPGTSGHTDTQYF.